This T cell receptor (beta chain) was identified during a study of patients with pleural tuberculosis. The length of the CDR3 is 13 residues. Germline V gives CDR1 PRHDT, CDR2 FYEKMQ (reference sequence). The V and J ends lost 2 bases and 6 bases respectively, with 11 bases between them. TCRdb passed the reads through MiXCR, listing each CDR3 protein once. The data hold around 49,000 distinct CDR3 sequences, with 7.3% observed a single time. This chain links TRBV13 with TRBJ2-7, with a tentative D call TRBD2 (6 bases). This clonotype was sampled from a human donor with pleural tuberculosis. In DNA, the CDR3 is TGTGCCAGCAGCTTAAGGACCGGGGGCGAGCAGTACTTC. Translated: CASSLRTGGEQYF.